Listed below are T cell receptor beta chains from one sample, sequenced in a study of beta chain features in type 1 diabetes. The data were produced by immunoSEQ multiplex PCR, yet TCRdb's version contains in-frame clones alone and is incomplete. The sample lists about 620,000 clones, 15% to 18% occurring once. Material for sequencing was naive CD4+ T cells from blood. Receptors originate from a man between 18 and 35 years old in good health. CDR3s include the opening cysteine and the closing phenylalanine or tryptophan. Each record gives: J gene, D gene, V gene, clone size, CDR3 DNA, CDR3 protein. D genes are given only for firm matches. The size of a clone is reported for some rows only, either as once, few or many, or as a class for expanded clones.

>TRBJ2-1|.|TRBV4-1|few
TGCGCCAGCAGCCCAGGTTTTTTGAGGAATGAGCAGTTCTTC
CASSPGFLRNEQFF
>TRBJ1-1|TRBD1|TRBV28|few
TGTGCCAGCAGTCATTACCCTGACAGGGGGCGCTGGACTGAAGCTTTCTTT
CASSHYPDRGRWTEAFF
>TRBJ2-2|.|TRBV4-1|few
TGCGCCAGCAGTCGGATGAGCGGGGAGCTGTTTTTT
CASSRMSGELFF
>TRBJ2-1|.|TRBV25-1|few
TGTGCCAGCAGGAAGACAGGTCCCTCGGAGCAGTTCTTC
CASRKTGPSEQFF
>TRBJ2-5|.|TRBV6-1|.
TGTGCCAGCATAAAAACAGGGCTGGAGACCCAGTACTTC
CASIKTGLETQYF
>TRBJ2-7|.|TRBV5-5|few
TGTGCCAGCAGCTTACGGGAACGACGCCCCGAGCAGTACTTC
CASSLRERRPEQYF
>TRBJ1-5|TRBD1|TRBV29-1|.
TGCAGCGTTGGAGAACAGGGGAACAGAAAGGGGGCCCAGCATTTT
CSVGEQGNRKGAQHF
>TRBJ2-4|.|TRBV28|few
TGTGCCAGCAATCCTAAATACAGGAAAAACATTCAGTACTTC
CASNPKYRKNIQYF
>TRBJ2-6|.|TRBV19|few
TGTGCCAGCGGCGGGATTGGCGGGCCTGGGGCCAACGTCCTGACTTTC
CASGGIGGPGANVLTF
>TRBJ2-3|TRBD2|TRBV9|.
TGTGCCAGCACCCTAGCGGGGGGGATAGATACGCAGTATTTT
CASTLAGGIDTQYF
>TRBJ2-5|.|TRBV7-6|.
TGTGCCAGCAGCTTAGCGGGGGTCGGAGAGACCCAGTACTTC
CASSLAGVGETQYF
>TRBJ2-1|.|TRBV19|few
TGTGCCATAGCCCCCCAGGGCCAGTACAATGAGCAGTTCTTC
CAIAPQGQYNEQFF
>TRBJ1-4|.|TRBV5-4|.
TGTGCCAGCAGCCCAGGGACCCGTTCAACTAATGAAAAACTGTTTTTT
CASSPGTRSTNEKLFF
>TRBJ2-7|TRBD1|TRBV28|few
TGTGCCAGCAGTTGGGACAGGGCCCCCTACGAGCAGTACTTC
CASSWDRAPYEQYF
>TRBJ2-7|TRBD2|TRBV19|.
TGTGCCAGTAGTATCACCGGACTAGCGATCTCCTACGAGCAGTACTTC
CASSITGLAISYEQYF
>TRBJ2-3|TRBD1|TRBV5-1|.
TGCGCCAGCAGCTTGGCCCCCGGACAGGACACAGATACGCAGTATTTT
CASSLAPGQDTDTQYF
>TRBJ2-2|.|TRBV23-1|many
TGCGCCAGCAAGGACAGTCAGAACACCGGGGAGCTGTTTTTT
CASKDSQNTGELFF
>TRBJ2-5|.|TRBV6-4|.
TGTGCCAGCTCCGTTCGGTTACAGTACTTC
CASSVRLQYF
>TRBJ1-1|.|TRBV4-1|few
TGCGCCAGCAGCCAAACACAGGGCCCTGAAGCTTTCTTT
CASSQTQGPEAFF
>TRBJ1-5|TRBD1|TRBV6-1|few
TGTGCCAGCAGTGAAATCAGGGGGTATCAGCCCCAGCATTTT
CASSEIRGYQPQHF
>TRBJ2-7|TRBD1|TRBV4-2|.
TGTGCCAGCAGCCAAGGGGGACAGGGCTTCTACGAGCAGTACTTC
CASSQGGQGFYEQYF
>TRBJ1-5|TRBD1|TRBV28|.
TGTGCCTCTACAGGGGGCATATCTCGCAATCAGCCCCAGCATTTT
CASTGGISRNQPQHF
>TRBJ1-2|.|TRBV29-1|.
TGCAGCGTTGAAGAGGGTCGGCTATATGGCTACACCTTC
CSVEEGRLYGYTF
>TRBJ2-7|TRBD1|TRBV10-3|.
TGTGCCATCACCAGGGGGCCCCTCTACGAGCAGTACTTC
CAITRGPLYEQYF
>TRBJ1-6|TRBD1|TRBV5-1|.
TGCGCCAGCAGCCTTACGGGACAGCTTAATTCACCCCTCCACTTT
CASSLTGQLNSPLHF
>TRBJ1-2|.|TRBV2|few
TGTGCCAGCAGTGAAGGGGGTTACGGCTACACCTTC
CASSEGGYGYTF
>TRBJ2-2|TRBD1|TRBV4-1|.
TGCGCCAGCAGCCAAGACCCAGGGGGCCGAACCGGGGAGCTGTTTTTT
CASSQDPGGRTGELFF
>TRBJ1-1|.|TRBV7-6|few
TGTGCCAGCAGCTTAGCGTCCCCCGGGGCCCACACTGAAGCTTTCTTT
CASSLASPGAHTEAFF
>TRBJ1-1|.|TRBV7-2|.
TGTGCCAGCAGCTTCAAGGGGAACACTGAAGCTTTCTTT
CASSFKGNTEAFF
>TRBJ2-5|.|TRBV28|.
TGTGCCAGCAGTACCTGGACAGCCCAAGAGACCCAGTACTTC
CASSTWTAQETQYF
>TRBJ2-5|.|TRBV7-2|.
TGTGCCAGCAGCTTTGGGAGGCAAGAGACCCAGTACTTC
CASSFGRQETQYF
>TRBJ1-1|.|TRBV7-3|.
TGTGCCAGCAGCTTATCTGGGGACACTGAAGCTTTCTTT
CASSLSGDTEAFF
>TRBJ2-7|TRBD1|TRBV18|.
TGTGCCAGCTCACCGCCGGGACAGGGTGGTAACGAGCAGTACTTC
CASSPPGQGGNEQYF
>TRBJ2-3|.|TRBV6-4|.
TGTGCCAAAACAGATACGCAGTATTTT
CAKTDTQYF
>TRBJ2-1|.|TRBV4-3|few
TGCGCCAGCAGCCAAGATCTGCGAAGTCGGGAGCAGTTCTTC
CASSQDLRSREQFF
>TRBJ2-5|TRBD2|TRBV11-2|few
TGTGCCAGCAGCTTCGGACTAGCGGGGGATAAAGAGACCCAGTACTTC
CASSFGLAGDKETQYF
>TRBJ2-1|TRBD2|TRBV15|few
TGTGCCACCAGCAGCCCCCCCGGGGGGGGCCGGAATGAGCAGTTCTTC
CATSSPPGGGRNEQFF
>TRBJ2-7|.|TRBV28|.
TGTGCCAGCGGGGGAGACTACCTCTCCTACGAGCAGTACTTC
CASGGDYLSYEQYF
>TRBJ2-3|TRBD2|TRBV7-2|few
TGTGCCAGCAGCTTTAGGGTGTGGGGGGGACCCACAGATACGCAGTATTTT
CASSFRVWGGPTDTQYF
>TRBJ1-1|.|TRBV6-5|.
TGTGCCAGCAGTTACGAGCGCCTGAAGAACACTGAAGCTTTCTTT
CASSYERLKNTEAFF
>TRBJ2-7|.|TRBV27|.
TGTGCCAGCGGGCGAAGTCCCAGGGATCTACAGACCTACGAGCAGTACTTC
CASGRSPRDLQTYEQYF
>TRBJ2-7|.|TRBV15|.
TGTGCCACCAGCAGAGATCAATGGGGGTATGCCATCTACGAGCAGTACTTC
CATSRDQWGYAIYEQYF
>TRBJ1-1|TRBD1|TRBV7-9|few
TGTGCCAGCAGACCCCGACAGGGGCACACTGAAGCTTTCTTT
CASRPRQGHTEAFF